Listed below are T cell receptor beta chains from one sample, sequenced in a study of OX40 agonist ivuxolimab in advanced cancers. Sequencing was performed with immunoSEQ multiplex PCR; in TCRdb, only in-frame clones are kept and a portion is missing. The table shows roughly 100,000 clones, with 70% to 90% occurring only once. The source material was CD4+ or CD8+ T cells sorted from blood, sampled in a trial of the OX40 agonist ivuxolimab. The source of these receptors is an adult with an advanced solid tumor such as melanoma, head and neck, liver or kidney cancer. The CDR3 runs from the conserved cysteine through the conserved F or W. The D gene is left open where the match is weak. Size is omitted from some rows. Given values are once, few, many or a class for expanded clones.

D	V	J	size	DNA	CDR3
-	TRBV18	TRBJ2-1	-	TGTGCCAGCTCACCAAGCTTGGAACAGGGATACAATGAGCAGTTCTTC	CASSPSLEQGYNEQFF
-	TRBV5-8	TRBJ2-5	-	TGTGCCAGCAGCTTGTTAAGGGAGACCCAGTACTTC	CASSLLRETQYF
-	TRBV7-9	TRBJ2-1	-	TGTGCCAGCAGCTCTCGCGGGTCGAGCTCCTACAATGAGCAGTTCTTC	CASSSRGSSSYNEQFF
-	TRBV19	TRBJ2-1	-	TGTGCCAGTGGGCAGGGCCCTTACAATGAGCAGTTCTTC	CASGQGPYNEQFF
-	TRBV5-1	TRBJ1-6	-	TGCGCCAGCAGCCTGACGGAATTTATTAATTCACCCCTCCACTTT	CASSLTEFINSPLHF
TRBD2	TRBV28	TRBJ2-5	-	TGTGCCAGCAGTTTAACACTAGCGGGAGAAGGCCAAGAGACCCAGTACTTC	CASSLTLAGEGQETQYF
TRBD1	TRBV9	TRBJ1-2	-	TGTGCCAGCAGCGCTACTACAGGGGTAGAGGGCTATGGCTACACCTTC	CASSATTGVEGYGYTF
-	TRBV4-1	TRBJ1-5	few	TGCGCCAGCAGCCGGATTAATATGGGATTTAGGGATACTCAGCCCCAGCATTTT	CASSRINMGFRDTQPQHF
-	TRBV19	TRBJ2-6	-	TGTGCCAGTAGTATTGGCCCGAAGGATGGCGCCAACGTCCTGACTTTC	CASSIGPKDGANVLTF
TRBD1	TRBV4-1	TRBJ2-3	-	TGCGCCAGCAGCCTCTTCTCAGGGGGAATCACAGATACGCAGTATTTT	CASSLFSGGITDTQYF
-	TRBV7-9	TRBJ2-1	-	TGTGCCAGCAGTATTTGGGGGACTCAAACCAATGAGCAGTTCTTC	CASSIWGTQTNEQFF
-	TRBV5-1	TRBJ2-1	-	TGCGCCAGCAGCCCCAGTGTGGGAGTTGATTACAATGAGCAGTTCTTC	CASSPSVGVDYNEQFF
TRBD2	TRBV9	TRBJ2-3	-	TGTGCCAGCAGCCCCAGACTAGCGGGAGTCATAACAGATACGCAGTATTTT	CASSPRLAGVITDTQYF
-	TRBV5-1	TRBJ2-2	-	TGCGCCAGCCGGTTCTTCGGTCGAGGGGGTGACCTCACCGGGGAGCTGTTTTTT	CASRFFGRGGDLTGELFF
-	TRBV7-2	TRBJ2-2	-	TGTGCCAGCAGATTGGGGGCGAACACCGGGGAGCTGTTTTTT	CASRLGANTGELFF
TRBD2	TRBV6-1	TRBJ2-7	-	TGTGCCAGCAGTGATGGCGGGGGAGGAGGAGAGCAGTACTTC	CASSDGGGGGEQYF
-	TRBV9	TRBJ2-2	-	TGTGCCAGCAGCGTAGAGGACCCCGGGGAGCTGTTTTTT	CASSVEDPGELFF
-	TRBV7-2	TRBJ2-7	-	TGTGCCAGCAGCTTAGATTCGGGGACAACCGAGCAGTACTTC	CASSLDSGTTEQYF
TRBD2	TRBV11-3	TRBJ2-7	-	TGTGCCAGCAGCTCACTAGCGGGAACCTACGAGCAGTACTTC	CASSSLAGTYEQYF
TRBD2	TRBV4-1	TRBJ2-1	-	TGCGCCAGCAGCCAAGATGCTCGTAGCGGGAGGAGAAATGAGCAGTTCTTC	CASSQDARSGRRNEQFF
-	TRBV6-6	TRBJ2-7	-	TGTGCCAGCACTCTACTTCCTATGGACGAGCAGTACTTC	CASTLLPMDEQYF
-	TRBV5-1	TRBJ2-1	-	TGCGCCAGCAGCCGCGGAGGGAACATGGCCAATGAGCAGTTCTTC	CASSRGGNMANEQFF
-	TRBV6-6	TRBJ2-3	-	TGTGCCAGCAGTTACGGGGGGCTTCTGAGCACAGATACGCAGTATTTT	CASSYGGLLSTDTQYF